The entry below describes one T cell receptor (beta chain). Its target is unknown. Trimming took 2 bases from V and 3 from J, leaving 8 bases between them. The CDR3 consists of 14 residues. Germline values: CDR1 SGHDT, CDR2 YYEEEE. CD45RO+ cells were combined with CCR7-negative CD45RA+ TemRA cells to form CD8 memory. The table came from immunoSEQ multiplex PCR; TCRdb's copy has only in-frame clones and leaves some out. The data show hundreds of thousands of clones, with around nine tenths seen just once and 15% to 20% held by the top ten. The entry originates in a study of shared clonotypes between healthy human individuals. The study, taken as a whole, reports: The sampled material consisted only of blood, and tissue repertoires are likely to differ.

This sequence originates from a man younger than 30 in good health. The V and J genes are TRBV5-6 and TRBJ2-2, with unresolved D. Sample: memory CD8+ T cells sorted from blood. The sample's subset: CD45RO+ cells pooled with CCR7-negative TemRA cells. CDR3 sequence (DNA): TGTGCCAGCAGCTTCTTTGGGGACACCGGGGAGCTGTTTTTT. This codes for CASSFFGDTGELFF.